What follows are 9 T cell receptor beta chains derived from one specimen sequenced in a study of OX40 agonist ivuxolimab in advanced cancers. Assay: immunoSEQ multiplex PCR; the TCRdb copy retains only in-frame clones and omits some. Of around 77,000 clones in the sample, 75% to 90% were seen once. The sample in question was CD4+ or CD8+ T cells sorted from blood, obtained in a trial of the OX40 agonist ivuxolimab. These receptors all stem from an adult with an advanced solid tumor such as melanoma, head and neck, liver or kidney cancer.

This chain connects TRBV11-3 to TRBJ1-2; the D gene is possibly TRBD1 (5 bases). Germline V gives CDR1 SGHNT, CDR2 YENEEA. V lost 4 bases and J lost 5, with 14 bases in between. The CDR3 is 14 residues long. CDR3 DNA sequence: TGTGCCAGCAGCTGGGGGATGTGGGGGTATGGCTACACCTTC. This gives the protein CASSWGMWGYGYTF.

This chain connects TRBV5-4 to TRBJ2-2, with 15 positions matching TRBD2. Germline lookup yields CDR1 SGHNT and CDR2 YYREEE (reference sequence). Trimming at V came to 4 bases and at J to 4 bases, leaving 8 bases not matched to a gene. This CDR3 region has 18 residues. CDR3 loop: CASSLGTSGRKSTGELFF. The CDR3 DNA follows: TGTGCCAGCAGCCTCGGGACTAGCGGGAGGAAGAGCACCGGGGAGCTGTTTTTT.

The V gene is TRBV30, the J gene TRBJ1-4; D gene unclear. The CDR3 extends over 16 amino acids. Per the germline V gene, CDR1 is GTSNPN and CDR2 is SVGIG (reference sequence). V lost 0 bases to trimming and J lost 3 bases, with 14 bases between them. The CDR3 DNA reads as TGTGCCTGGAGTGTAAGAGGGCACGACCCTAATGAAAAACTGTTTTTT. Residues: CAWSVRGHDPNEKLFF.

The chain is built from TRBV19 and TRBJ2-2, with D possibly matching TRBD2 (5 bases). Deletions cut 2 bases from V and 3 bases from J, with 16 bases between. CDR3 length equals 17 residues. In germline, CDR1 is LNHDA, CDR2 SQIVND (reference sequence). The CDR3 sequence is CASSISAQRTYTGELFF. Written as DNA, the CDR3 is TGTGCCAGTAGTATATCGGCTCAGCGGACGTACACCGGGGAGCTGTTTTTT.

The gene calls are TRBV10-3 and TRBJ2-7; 12 nucleotides line up with TRBD2. From germline, CDR1 is ENHRY and CDR2 SYGVKD. The V gene end was trimmed by 3 bases and the J gene end by 4 bases; junction bases not matched to a gene: 4. CDR3 size: 15 residues. CDR3 loop: CAISDLAGGIYEQYF. The CDR3 bases are TGTGCCATCAGTGACCTAGCGGGAGGGATATACGAGCAGTACTTC.

The V gene is TRBV7-9, the J gene TRBJ2-5; 7 nucleotides align to TRBD2. Germline CDR1 reads SEHNR; CDR2 reads FQNEAQ (reference sequence). CDR3 size: 16 residues. V trimming: 3 bases; J trimming: 1 base; junction bases outside the gene matches: 8. CDR3 residues: CASSFGSGSVQETQYF. CDR3 nucleotides: TGTGCCAGCAGCTTCGGTAGCGGGTCCGTCCAAGAGACCCAGTACTTC.

The chain links TRBV11-1 to TRBJ2-5; possibly TRBD1 for D (6 bases). The CDR3 is 14 residues long. CDR1 SGHAT and CDR2 FQDESV come from the germline V gene (reference sequence). Trimming took 5 bases from V and 2 from J, leaving 12 bases between them. CDR3 region: CASSPSRGQETQYF. The CDR3 DNA sequence: TGTGCCAGCAGCCCCTCCAGGGGTCAAGAGACCCAGTACTTC. Full variable domain (outside the CDR3, taken from reference TRBV11-1 and TRBJ2-5): EAEVAQSPRYKITEKSQAVAFWCDPISGHATLYWYRQILGQGPELLVQFQDESVVDDSQLPKDRFSAERLKGVDSTLKIQPAELGDSAMYLCASSPSRGQETQYFGPGTRLLVL.

This rearrangement joins TRBV5-6 to TRBJ1-2; D uncertain. CDR1 SGHDT and CDR2 YYEEEE come from the germline V gene. CDR3 size: 12 residues. Trimming shortened V by 1 base and J by 2 bases, and 3 bases separated the two germline ends. The CDR3 region has the DNA TGTGCCAGCAGCTTGAACAACTATGGCTACACCTTC. Translating gives CASSLNNYGYTF.

This chain uses TRBV11-2 with TRBJ2-7; D is unresolved. V was shortened by 5 bases and J by 7 bases, with 12 bases between the two germline ends. This CDR3 spans 12 amino acids. Germline assignment: CDR1 SGHAT and CDR2 FQNNGV. In nucleotides, the CDR3 is TGTGCCAGCAGCCCAAACCCCCGGGAGCAGTACTTC. Translation: CASSPNPREQYF. Drawing the rest from reference TRBV11-2 and TRBJ2-7, the complete variable domain is EAGVAQSPRYKIIEKRQSVAFWCNPISGHATLYWYQQILGQGPKLLIQFQNNGVVDDSQLPKDRFSAERLKGVDSTLKIQPAKLEDSAVYLCASSPNPREQYFGPGTRLTVT.